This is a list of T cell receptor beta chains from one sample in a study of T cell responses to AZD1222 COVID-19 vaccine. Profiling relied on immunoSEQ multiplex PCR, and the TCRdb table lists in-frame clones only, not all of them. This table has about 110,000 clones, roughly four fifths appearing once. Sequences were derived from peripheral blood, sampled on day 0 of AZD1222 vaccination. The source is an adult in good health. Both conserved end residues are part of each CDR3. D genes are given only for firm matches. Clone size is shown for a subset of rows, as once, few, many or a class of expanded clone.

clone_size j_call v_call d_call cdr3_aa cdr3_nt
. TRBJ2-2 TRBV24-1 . CATSDLTSGTKAGELFF TGTGCCACCAGTGATTTGACTTCCGGGACAAAAGCCGGGGAGCTGTTTTTT
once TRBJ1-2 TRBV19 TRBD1 CVSRGLSYGYTF TGCGTGAGCAGGGGGCTGAGCTATGGCTACACCTTC
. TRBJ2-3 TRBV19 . CASRKRGDETDTQYF TGTGCCAGTAGGAAAAGAGGGGACGAGACAGATACGCAGTATTTT
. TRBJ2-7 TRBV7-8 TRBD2 CASSLLIRTSGLAGGPGKSYEQYF TGTGCCAGCAGCCTCCTTATCCGGACTTCGGGACTAGCGGGAGGGCCAGGTAAATCCTACGAGCAGTACTTC
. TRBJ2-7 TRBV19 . CASSPRDKNEQYF TGTGCCAGTAGTCCCCGGGACAAAAACGAGCAGTACTTC
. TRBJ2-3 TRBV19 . CATLGSPMSTDTQYF TGTGCCACTTTGGGCTCCCCGATGAGCACAGATACGCAGTATTTT
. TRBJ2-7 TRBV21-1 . CASSKDDFTSVEQYF TGTGCCAGCAGCAAAGATGATTTTACGAGTGTCGAGCAGTACTTC
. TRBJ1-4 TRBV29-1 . CSVAPRGEKLFF TGCAGCGTCGCACCCCGGGGTGAAAAACTGTTTTTT
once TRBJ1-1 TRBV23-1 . CASSQPTGTNTEAFF TGCGCCAGCAGTCAGCCGACAGGAACGAACACTGAAGCTTTCTTT
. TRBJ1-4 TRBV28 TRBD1 CASTSSGGNEEKLFF TGTGCCAGCACATCCTCAGGGGGTAATGAAGAAAAACTGTTTTTT
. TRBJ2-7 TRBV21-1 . CASSKALWWGCEQYF TGTGCCAGCAGCAAAGCGCTTTGGTGGGGGTGCGAGCAGTACTTC
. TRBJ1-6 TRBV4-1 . CASSQGGQSSPLHF TGCGCCAGCAGCCAAGGAGGACAGTCTTCACCCCTCCACTTT
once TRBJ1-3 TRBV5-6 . CASSLDRLQTNSGNTIYF TGTGCCAGCAGCTTGGACAGGTTACAAACGAACTCTGGAAACACCATATATTTT
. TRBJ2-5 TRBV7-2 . CASSSTKTQYF TGTGCCAGCAGCTCAACTAAGACCCAGTACTTC
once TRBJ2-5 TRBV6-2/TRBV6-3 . CASSSTGLRQETQYF TGTGCCAGCAGTTCCACAGGGTTACGGCAAGAGACCCAGTACTTC
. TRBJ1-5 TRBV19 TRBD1 CASSRRGTALNQPQHF TGTGCCAGTAGCAGAAGGGGGACAGCCCTTAATCAGCCCCAGCATTTT
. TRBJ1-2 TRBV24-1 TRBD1 CATSDPDRGYGYTF TGTGCCACCAGTGACCCAGACAGGGGCTATGGCTACACCTTC
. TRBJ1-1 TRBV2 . CASSTQANTEAFF TGTGCCAGCAGCACACAGGCTAACACTGAAGCTTTCTTT
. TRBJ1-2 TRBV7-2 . CASSSRGQIYGYTF TGTGCCAGCAGCTCCCGTGGACAGATCTATGGCTACACCTTC
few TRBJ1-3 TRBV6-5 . CASAYRSGNTIYF TGTGCCAGCGCTTATCGTTCTGGAAACACCATATATTTT
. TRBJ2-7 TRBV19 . CASSPRRNSYEQYF TGTGCCAGTAGTCCCCGCCGGAACTCCTACGAGCAGTACTTC
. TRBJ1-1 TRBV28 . CASPSGGGMNTEAFF TGTGCCAGCCCCTCTGGGGGAGGCATGAACACTGAAGCTTTCTTT
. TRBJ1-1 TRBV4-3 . CASSQGSGTEAFF TGCGCCAGCAGCCAAGGCTCAGGGACAGAAGCTTTCTTT
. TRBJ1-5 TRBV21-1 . CASSKNPGHLGNRPQHF TGTGCCAGCAGCAAAAATCCGGGACATCTGGGCAATCGGCCCCAGCATTTT
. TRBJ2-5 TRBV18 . CASSPQSLRGQETQYF TGTGCCAGCTCACCGCAGAGCCTCAGGGGCCAAGAGACCCAGTACTTC
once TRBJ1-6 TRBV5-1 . CASSLAGRSPLHF TGCGCCAGCAGCTTGGCAGGGAGGTCACCCCTCCACTTT
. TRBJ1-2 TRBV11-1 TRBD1 CASSPKTGPYGYTF TGTGCCAGCAGCCCGAAGACAGGGCCCTATGGCTACACCTTC
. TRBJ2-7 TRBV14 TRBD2 CASSQAGLAGLEQYF TGTGCCAGCAGCCAGGCGGGCCTAGCGGGTCTCGAGCAGTACTTC
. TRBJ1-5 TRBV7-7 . CASSQDRNQPQHF TGTGCCAGCAGCCAGGACAGAAATCAGCCCCAGCATTTT
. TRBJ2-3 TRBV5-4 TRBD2 CASSQTSGGVPFGNTQYF TGTGCCAGCAGCCAGACTAGCGGGGGGGTCCCCTTCGGAAATACGCAGTATTTT
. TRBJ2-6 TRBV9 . CASSVASGAGANVLTF TGTGCCAGCAGCGTAGCTAGTGGGGCTGGGGCCAACGTCCTGACTTTC
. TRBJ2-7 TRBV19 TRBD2 CASSIGLAGNAYEQYF TGTGCCAGTAGTATCGGGCTAGCGGGTAACGCCTACGAGCAGTACTTC
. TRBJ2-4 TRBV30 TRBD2 CAWSPWTSENIQYF TGTGCCTGGAGTCCATGGACTAGCGAAAACATTCAGTACTTC
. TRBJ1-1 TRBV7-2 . CASSIIPQYVTEAFF TGTGCCAGCAGCATCATTCCCCAGTATGTCACTGAAGCTTTCTTT
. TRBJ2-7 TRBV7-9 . CASSPITYEQYF TGTGCCAGCAGCCCCATAACCTACGAGCAGTACTTC
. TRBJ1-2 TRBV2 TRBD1 CASSAQGAGGYTF TGTGCCAGCAGTGCCCAGGGGGCCGGTGGCTACACCTTC
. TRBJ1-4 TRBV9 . CASSVGSQGGTNEKLFF TGTGCCAGCAGCGTAGGCAGCCAGGGTGGAACTAATGAAAAACTGTTTTTT
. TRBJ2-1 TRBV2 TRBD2 CASRTKVAGGSGNEQFF TGTGCCAGCAGGACGAAGGTGGCGGGAGGGAGCGGGAATGAGCAGTTCTTC
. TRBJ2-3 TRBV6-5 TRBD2 CASSYSGTSGTDTQYF TGTGCCAGCAGTTACTCCGGGACTAGCGGCACAGATACGCAGTATTTT
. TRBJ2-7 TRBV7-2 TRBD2 CASSLHARGEFEQYF TGTGCCAGCAGCTTACACGCTCGGGGGGAATTCGAGCAGTACTTC
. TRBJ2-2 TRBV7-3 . CASSSQGLGELFF TGTGCCAGCAGCTCCCAGGGGCTTGGGGAGCTGTTTTTT
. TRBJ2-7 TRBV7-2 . CASSLFGHKEDEQYF TGTGCCAGCAGCTTATTTGGCCATAAGGAGGACGAGCAGTACTTC
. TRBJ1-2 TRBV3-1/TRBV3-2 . CASSPRDKANYGYTF TGTGCCAGCAGCCCCCGGGACAAAGCTAACTATGGCTACACCTTC
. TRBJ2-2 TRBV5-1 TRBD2 CASSLEGLAGVGELFF TGCGCCAGCAGCTTGGAGGGACTAGCGGGAGTCGGGGAGCTGTTTTTT
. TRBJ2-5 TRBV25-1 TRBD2 CASSEYRPGTSLGETQYF TGTGCCAGCAGTGAATATCGCCCTGGGACTAGCCTCGGGGAGACCCAGTACTTC
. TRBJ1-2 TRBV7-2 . CASSPQGSQNYGYTF TGTGCCAGCAGCCCTCAGGGGAGCCAGAACTATGGCTACACCTTC
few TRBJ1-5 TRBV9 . CASSVGSQSQPQHF TGTGCCAGCAGCGTCGGTTCCCAGAGCCAGCCCCAGCATTTT
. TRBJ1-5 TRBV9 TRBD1 CASSVETGQQPQHF TGTGCCAGCAGCGTAGAGACAGGGCAACAGCCCCAGCATTTT
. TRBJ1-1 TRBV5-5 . CASSLEVGTKTEAFF TGTGCCAGCAGCTTGGAGGTGGGCACCAAAACTGAGGCTTTCTTT
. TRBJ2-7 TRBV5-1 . CASSGSGNPTYEQYF TGCGCCAGCAGCGGCTCCGGTAACCCCACCTACGAGCAGTACTTC
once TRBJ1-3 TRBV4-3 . CASSQDYSGNTIYF TGCGCCAGCAGCCAAGACTACTCTGGAAACACCATATATTTT
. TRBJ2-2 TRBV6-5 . CASSYARNTGELFF TGTGCCAGCAGTTATGCTAGAAACACCGGGGAGCTGTTTTTT
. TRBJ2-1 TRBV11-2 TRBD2 CASSPGLAGDNEQFF TGTGCCAGCAGCCCCGGACTAGCGGGAGACAATGAGCAGTTCTTC
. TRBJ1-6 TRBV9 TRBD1 CASSTRDSNSPLHF TGTGCCAGCAGCACTCGGGACAGTAATTCACCCCTCCACTTT
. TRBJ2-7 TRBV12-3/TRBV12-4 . CASGGSYEQYF TGTGCCAGCGGGGGCTCCTACGAGCAGTACTTC
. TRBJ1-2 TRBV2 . CASRGLRDKDYGYTF TGTGCCAGCAGGGGACTCCGGGACAAGGACTATGGCTACACCTTC
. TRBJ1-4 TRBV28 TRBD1 CASSSDRGRDRGKLFF TGTGCCAGCAGCTCCGACAGGGGGCGGGACCGGGGAAAACTGTTTTTT